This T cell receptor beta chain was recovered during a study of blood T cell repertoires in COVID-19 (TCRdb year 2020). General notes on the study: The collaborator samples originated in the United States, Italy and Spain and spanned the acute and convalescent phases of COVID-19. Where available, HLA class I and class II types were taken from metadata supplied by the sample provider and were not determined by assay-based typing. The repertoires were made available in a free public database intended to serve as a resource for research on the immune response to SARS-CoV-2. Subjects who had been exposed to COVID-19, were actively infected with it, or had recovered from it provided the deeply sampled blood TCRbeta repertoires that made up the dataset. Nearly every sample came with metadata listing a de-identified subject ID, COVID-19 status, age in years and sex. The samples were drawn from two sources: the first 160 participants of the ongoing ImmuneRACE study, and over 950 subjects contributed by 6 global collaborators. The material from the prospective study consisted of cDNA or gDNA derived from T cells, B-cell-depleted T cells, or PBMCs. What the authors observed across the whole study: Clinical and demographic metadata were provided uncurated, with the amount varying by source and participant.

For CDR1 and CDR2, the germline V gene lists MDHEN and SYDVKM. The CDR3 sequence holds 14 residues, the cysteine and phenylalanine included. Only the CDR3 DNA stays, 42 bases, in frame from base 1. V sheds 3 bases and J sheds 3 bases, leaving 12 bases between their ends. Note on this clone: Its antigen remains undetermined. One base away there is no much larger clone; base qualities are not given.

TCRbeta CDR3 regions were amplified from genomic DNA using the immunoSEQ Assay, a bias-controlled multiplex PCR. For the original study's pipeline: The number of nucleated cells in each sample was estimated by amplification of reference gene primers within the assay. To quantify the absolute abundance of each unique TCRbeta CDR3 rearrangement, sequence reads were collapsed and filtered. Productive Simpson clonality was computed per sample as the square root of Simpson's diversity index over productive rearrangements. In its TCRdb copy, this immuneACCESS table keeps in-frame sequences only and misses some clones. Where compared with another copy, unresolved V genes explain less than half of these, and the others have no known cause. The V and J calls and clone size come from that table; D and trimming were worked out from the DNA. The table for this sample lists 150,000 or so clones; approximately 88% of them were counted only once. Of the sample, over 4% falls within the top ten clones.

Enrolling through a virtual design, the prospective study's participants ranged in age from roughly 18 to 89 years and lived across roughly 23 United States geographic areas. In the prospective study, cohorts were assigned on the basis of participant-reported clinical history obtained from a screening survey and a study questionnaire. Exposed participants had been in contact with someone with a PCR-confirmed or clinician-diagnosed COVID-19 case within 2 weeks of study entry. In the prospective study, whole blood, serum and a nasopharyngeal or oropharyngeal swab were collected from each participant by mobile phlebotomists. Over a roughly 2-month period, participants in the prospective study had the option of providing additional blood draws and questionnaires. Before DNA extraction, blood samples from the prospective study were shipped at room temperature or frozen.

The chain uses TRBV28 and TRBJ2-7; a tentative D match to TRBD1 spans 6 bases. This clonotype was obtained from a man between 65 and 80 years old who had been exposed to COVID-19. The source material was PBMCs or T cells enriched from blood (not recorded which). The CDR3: CASSLTGGRYEQYF. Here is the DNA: TGTGCCAGCAGTTTGACAGGCGGACGCTACGAGCAGTACTTC.